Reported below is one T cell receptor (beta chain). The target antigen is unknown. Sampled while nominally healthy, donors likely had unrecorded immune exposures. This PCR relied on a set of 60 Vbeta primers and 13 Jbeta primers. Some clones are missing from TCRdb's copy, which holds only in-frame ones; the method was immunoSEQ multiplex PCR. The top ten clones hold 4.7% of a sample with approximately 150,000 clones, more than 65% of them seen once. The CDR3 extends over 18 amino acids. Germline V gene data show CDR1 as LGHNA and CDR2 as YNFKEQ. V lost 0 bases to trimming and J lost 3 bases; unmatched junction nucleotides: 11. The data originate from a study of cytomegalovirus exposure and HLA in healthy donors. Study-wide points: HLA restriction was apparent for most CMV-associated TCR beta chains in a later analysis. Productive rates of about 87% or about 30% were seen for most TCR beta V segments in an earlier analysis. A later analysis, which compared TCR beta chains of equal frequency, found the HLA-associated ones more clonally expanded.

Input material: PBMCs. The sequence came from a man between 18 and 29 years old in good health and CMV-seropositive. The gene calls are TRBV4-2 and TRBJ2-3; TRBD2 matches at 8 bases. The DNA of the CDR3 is TGTGCCAGCAGCCAAGATTCGGCGAGCGGGAGTCGAACAGATACGCAGTATTTT. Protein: CASSQDSASGSRTDTQYF.